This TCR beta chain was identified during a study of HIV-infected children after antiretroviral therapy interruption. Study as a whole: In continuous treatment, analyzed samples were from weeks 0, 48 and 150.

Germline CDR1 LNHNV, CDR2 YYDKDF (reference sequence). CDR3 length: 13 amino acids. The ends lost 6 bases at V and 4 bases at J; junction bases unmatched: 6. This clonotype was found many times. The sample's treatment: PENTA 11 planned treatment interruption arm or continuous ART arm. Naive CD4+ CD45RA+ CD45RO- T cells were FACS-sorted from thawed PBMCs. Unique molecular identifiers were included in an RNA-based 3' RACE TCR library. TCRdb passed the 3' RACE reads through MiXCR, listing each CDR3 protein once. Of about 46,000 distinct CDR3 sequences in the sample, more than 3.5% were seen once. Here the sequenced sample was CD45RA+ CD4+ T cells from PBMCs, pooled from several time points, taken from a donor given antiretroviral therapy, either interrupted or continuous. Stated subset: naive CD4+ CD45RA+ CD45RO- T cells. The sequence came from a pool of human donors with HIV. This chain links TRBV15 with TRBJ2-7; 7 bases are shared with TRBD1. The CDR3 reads CATRNGGQYEQYF. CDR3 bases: TGTGCCACCAGAAATGGGGGACAGTACGAGCAGTACTTC.